This record covers a single T cell receptor (beta chain). Profiling relied on immunoSEQ multiplex PCR, and the TCRdb table lists in-frame clones only, not all of them. The sample contains about 4,900 clones, approximately 91% of which appear only once. These data belong to a study of immune evolution from preneoplasia to lung adenocarcinoma. This CDR3 region has 12 residues. Germline V gene sequence: CDR1 SGHNT, CDR2 YYREEE (reference sequence). V dropped 0 bases and J dropped 9 bases, with 7 bases sitting between them. Sequenced input: FFPE invasive lung adenocarcinoma tissue. This TCR was sampled from a person aged 45-60 years with lung adenocarcinoma. V and J are TRBV5-4 and TRBJ2-1, with D unclear. As DNA, the CDR3 is TGTGCCAGCAGCTTGGAGTCCGGTGAGCAGTTCTTC. This codes for CASSLESGEQFF.